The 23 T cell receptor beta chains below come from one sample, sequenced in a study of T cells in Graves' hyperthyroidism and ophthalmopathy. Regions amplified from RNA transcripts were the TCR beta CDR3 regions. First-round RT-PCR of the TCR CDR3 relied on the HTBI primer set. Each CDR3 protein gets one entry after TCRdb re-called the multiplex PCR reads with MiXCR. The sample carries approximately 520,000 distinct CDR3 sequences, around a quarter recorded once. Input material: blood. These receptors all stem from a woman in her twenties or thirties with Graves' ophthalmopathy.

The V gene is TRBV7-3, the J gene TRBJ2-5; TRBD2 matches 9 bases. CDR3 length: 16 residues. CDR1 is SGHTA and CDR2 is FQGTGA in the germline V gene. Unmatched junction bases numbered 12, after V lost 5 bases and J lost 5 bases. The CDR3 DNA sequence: TGTGCCAGCAGCCCCTGGGGTAGCGGGAGTCTTGAGACCCAGTACTTC. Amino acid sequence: CASSPWGSGSLETQYF.

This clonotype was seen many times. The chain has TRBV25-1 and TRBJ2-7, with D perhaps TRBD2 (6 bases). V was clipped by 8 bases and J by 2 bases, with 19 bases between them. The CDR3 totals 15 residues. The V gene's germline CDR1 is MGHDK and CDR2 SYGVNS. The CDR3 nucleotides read TGTGCCAGCGAATCAAAGGCGGGGCGGCCCTACGAGCAGTACTTC. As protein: CASESKAGRPYEQYF.

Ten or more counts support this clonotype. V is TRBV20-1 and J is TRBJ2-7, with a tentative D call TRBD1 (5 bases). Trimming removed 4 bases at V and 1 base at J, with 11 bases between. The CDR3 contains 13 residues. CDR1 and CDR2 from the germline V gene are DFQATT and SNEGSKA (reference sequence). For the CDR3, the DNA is TGCAGTGCTACGCCGACAGATTCCTACGAGCAGTACTTC. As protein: CSATPTDSYEQYF.

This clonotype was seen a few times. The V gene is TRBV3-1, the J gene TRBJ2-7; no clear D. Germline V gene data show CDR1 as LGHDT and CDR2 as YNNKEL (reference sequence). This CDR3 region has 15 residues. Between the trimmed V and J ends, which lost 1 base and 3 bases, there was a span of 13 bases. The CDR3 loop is CASSQGPSKNYEQYF. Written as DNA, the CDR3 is TGTGCCAGCAGCCAAGGGCCCAGTAAGAACTACGAGCAGTACTTC.

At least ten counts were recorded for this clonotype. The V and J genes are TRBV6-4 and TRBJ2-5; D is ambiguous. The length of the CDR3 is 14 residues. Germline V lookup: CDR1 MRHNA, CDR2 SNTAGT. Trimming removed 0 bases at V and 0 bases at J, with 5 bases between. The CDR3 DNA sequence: TGTGCCAGCAGTGACTCACAATACCAAGAGACCCAGTACTTC. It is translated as CASSDSQYQETQYF.

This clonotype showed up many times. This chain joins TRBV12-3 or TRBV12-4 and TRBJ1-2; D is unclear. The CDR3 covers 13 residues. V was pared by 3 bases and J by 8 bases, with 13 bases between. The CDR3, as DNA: TGTGCCAGCAGTTTCTCTCGGCTTGAGGGCTACACCTTC. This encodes CASSFSRLEGYTF.

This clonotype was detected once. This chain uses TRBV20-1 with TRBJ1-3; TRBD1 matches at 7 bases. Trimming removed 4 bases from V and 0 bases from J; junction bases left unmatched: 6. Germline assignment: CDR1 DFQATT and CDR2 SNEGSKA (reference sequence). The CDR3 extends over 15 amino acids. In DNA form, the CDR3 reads TGCAGTGCTATTGGACAGGAAAACTCTGGAAACACCATATATTTT. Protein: CSAIGQENSGNTIYF.

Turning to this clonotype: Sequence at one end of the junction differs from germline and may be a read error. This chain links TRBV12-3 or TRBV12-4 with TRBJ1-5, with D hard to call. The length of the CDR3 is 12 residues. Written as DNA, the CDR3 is TGTTCCAGCAGTGACGAACTTGCGCCCCAGCATTTT. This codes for CSSSDELAPQHF.

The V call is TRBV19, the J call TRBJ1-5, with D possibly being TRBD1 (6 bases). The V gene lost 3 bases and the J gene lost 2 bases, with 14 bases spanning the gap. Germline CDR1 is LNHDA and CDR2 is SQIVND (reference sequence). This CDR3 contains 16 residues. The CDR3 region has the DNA TGTGCCAGTAGTATTGGCGGGGGCGAAGGCAATCAGCCCCAGCATTTT. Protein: CASSIGGGEGNQPQHF.

The CDR3 here is CASSDGTANYGYTF. CDR3 DNA: TGCGCCAGCAGTGATGGGACGGCTAACTATGGCTACACCTTC. The V and J genes are TRBV10-2 and TRBJ1-2; D is perhaps TRBD1 (5 bases). Germline V gene lookup returns CDR1 WSHSY and CDR2 SAAADI. This CDR3 has 14 residues. V lost 3 bases and J lost 0, with 8 bases in between.

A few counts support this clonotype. The CDR3 loop is CASSLYGTPLEQYF. DNA of the CDR3: TGTGCCAGCAGTTTATACGGGACTCCCCTCGAGCAGTACTTC. The chain uses TRBV28 and TRBJ2-7, with TRBD2 as a possible D gene (6 bases). The length of the CDR3 is 14 residues. V was cut by 1 base and J by 6 bases, with 13 bases left in between. Germline-derived CDR1 and CDR2 are MDHEN and SYDVKM. The entire variable domain, with the rest obtained from reference TRBV28 and TRBJ2-7, is as follows: DVKVTQSSRYLVKRTGEKVFLECVQDMDHENMFWYRQDPGLGLRLIYFSYDVKMKEKGDIPEGYSVSREKKERFSLILESASTNQTSMYLCASSLYGTPLEQYFGPGTRLTVT.

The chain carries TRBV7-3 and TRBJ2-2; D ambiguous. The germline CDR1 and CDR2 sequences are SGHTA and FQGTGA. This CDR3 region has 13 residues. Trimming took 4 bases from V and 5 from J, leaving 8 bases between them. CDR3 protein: CASSSHGTGELFF. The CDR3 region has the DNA TGTGCCAGCAGCTCCCACGGGACCGGGGAGCTGTTTTTT.

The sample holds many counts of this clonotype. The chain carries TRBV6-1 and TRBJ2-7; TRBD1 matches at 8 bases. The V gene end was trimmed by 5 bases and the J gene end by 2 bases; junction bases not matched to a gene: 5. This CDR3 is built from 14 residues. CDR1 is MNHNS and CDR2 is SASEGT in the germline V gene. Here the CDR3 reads CASSKKGQAYEQYF. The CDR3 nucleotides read TGTGCCAGCAGTAAAAAGGGACAGGCCTACGAGCAGTACTTC.

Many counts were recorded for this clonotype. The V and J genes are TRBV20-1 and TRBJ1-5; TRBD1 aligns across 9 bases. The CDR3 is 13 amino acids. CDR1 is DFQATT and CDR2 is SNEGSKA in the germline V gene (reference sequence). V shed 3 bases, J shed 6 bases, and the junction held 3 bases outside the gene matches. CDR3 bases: TGCAGTGCTAGGAGACAGGGGGGTCAGCCCCAGCATTTT. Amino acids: CSARRQGGQPQHF.

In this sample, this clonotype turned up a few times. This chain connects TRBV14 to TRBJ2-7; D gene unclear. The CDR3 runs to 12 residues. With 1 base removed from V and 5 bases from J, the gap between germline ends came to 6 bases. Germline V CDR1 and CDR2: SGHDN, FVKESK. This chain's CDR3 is CASSQANNEQYF. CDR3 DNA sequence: TGTGCCAGCAGCCAAGCTAACAACGAGCAGTACTTC.

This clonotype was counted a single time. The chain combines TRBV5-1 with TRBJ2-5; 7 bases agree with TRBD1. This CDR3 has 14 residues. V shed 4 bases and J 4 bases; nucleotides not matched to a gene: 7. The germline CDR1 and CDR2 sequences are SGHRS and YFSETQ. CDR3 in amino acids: CASSPEPGGETQYF. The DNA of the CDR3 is TGCGCCAGCAGCCCCGAGCCAGGGGGAGAGACCCAGTACTTC.

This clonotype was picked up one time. CDR3 in DNA: TGTGCCAGCAGTTCTGGAACAGGCTTCACTATATATTTT. Encoded protein: CASSSGTGFTIYF. The chain recombines TRBV28 with TRBJ1-3; D perhaps matches TRBD1 (5 bases). V was shortened by 4 bases and J by 13 bases, with 17 bases between the two germline ends. Germline CDR1 is MDHEN and CDR2 is SYDVKM. There are 13 residues in the CDR3.

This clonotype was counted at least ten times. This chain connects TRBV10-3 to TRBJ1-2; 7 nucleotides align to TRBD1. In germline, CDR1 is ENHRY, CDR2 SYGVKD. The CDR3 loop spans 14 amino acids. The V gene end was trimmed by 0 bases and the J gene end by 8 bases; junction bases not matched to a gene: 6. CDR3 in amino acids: CAISESQGERGYTF. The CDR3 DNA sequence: TGTGCCATCAGTGAGTCTCAGGGGGAGAGGGGCTACACCTTC.

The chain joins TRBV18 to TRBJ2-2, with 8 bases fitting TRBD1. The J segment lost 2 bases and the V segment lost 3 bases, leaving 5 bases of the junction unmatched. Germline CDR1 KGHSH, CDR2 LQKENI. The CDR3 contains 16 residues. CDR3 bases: TGTGCCAGCTCACCCCTACAGGGGGGAAACACCGGGGAGCTGTTTTTT. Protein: CASSPLQGGNTGELFF.

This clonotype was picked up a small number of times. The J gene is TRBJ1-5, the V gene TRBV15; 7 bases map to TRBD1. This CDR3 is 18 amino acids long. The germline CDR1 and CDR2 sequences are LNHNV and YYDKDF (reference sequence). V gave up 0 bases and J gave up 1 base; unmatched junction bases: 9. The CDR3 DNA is TGTGCCACCAGCAGAGAATATGGGACAGTAAAGAGCAATCAGCCCCAGCATTTT. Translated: CATSREYGTVKSNQPQHF.

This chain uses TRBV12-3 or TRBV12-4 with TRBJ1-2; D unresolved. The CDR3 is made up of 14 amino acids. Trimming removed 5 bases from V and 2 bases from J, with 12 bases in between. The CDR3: CASSGSVPNYGYTF. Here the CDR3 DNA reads TGTGCCAGCAGTGGCAGCGTTCCCAACTATGGCTACACCTTC.

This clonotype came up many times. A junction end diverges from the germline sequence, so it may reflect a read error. CDR3 coding DNA: TGTGCCACCAAGAACCTTTTGGAGCCGTATTCTCACTTC. It specifies CATKNLLEPYSHF. The chain uses TRBV27 and TRBJ1-2, with D uncertain. The CDR3 has 13 amino acids. Germline assignment: CDR1 MNHEY and CDR2 SMNVEV (reference sequence).

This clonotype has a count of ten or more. CDR3 bases: TGCAGTGCTAGCTCTACAGCAAGGCGCGAGCAGTACTTC. Its protein product is CSASSTARREQYF. The chain carries TRBV20-1 and TRBJ2-7; D unclear. Germline lookup yields CDR1 DFQATT and CDR2 SNEGSKA (reference sequence). The CDR3 loop spans 13 amino acids. V lost 3 bases to trimming and J lost 6 bases, with 15 bases between them.